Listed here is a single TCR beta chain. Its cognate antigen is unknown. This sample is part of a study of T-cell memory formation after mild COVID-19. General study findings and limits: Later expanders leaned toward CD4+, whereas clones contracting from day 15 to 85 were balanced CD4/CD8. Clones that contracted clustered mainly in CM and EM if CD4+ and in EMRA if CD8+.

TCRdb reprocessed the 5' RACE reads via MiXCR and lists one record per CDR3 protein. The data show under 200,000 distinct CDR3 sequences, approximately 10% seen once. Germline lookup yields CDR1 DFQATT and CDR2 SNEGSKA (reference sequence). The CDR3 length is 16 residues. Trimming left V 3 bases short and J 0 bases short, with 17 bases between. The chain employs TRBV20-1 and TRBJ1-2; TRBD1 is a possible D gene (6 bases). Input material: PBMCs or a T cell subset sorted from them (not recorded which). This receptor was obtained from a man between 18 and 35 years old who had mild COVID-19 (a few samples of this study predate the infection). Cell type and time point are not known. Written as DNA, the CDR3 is TGCAGTGCTAGGTCCCGGGACACTACTTCTAACTATGGCTACACCTTC. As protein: CSARSRDTTSNYGYTF.